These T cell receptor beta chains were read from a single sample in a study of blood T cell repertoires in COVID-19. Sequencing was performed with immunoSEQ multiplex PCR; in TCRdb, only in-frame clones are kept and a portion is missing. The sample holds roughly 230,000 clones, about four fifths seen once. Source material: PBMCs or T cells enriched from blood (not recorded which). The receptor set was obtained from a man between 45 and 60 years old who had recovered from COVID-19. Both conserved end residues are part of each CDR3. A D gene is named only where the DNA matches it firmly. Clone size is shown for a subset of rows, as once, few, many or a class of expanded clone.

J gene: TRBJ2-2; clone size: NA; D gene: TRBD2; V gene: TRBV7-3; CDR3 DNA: TGTGCCAGCTCGCCAGGGACTAGCGGGGCTCTAGCGGCCGGGGAGCTGTTTTTT; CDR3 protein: CASSPGTSGALAAGELFF
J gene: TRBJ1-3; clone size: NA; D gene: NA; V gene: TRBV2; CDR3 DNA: TGTGCCAGCAGGGGGGGAGCGAGCGAAAACACCATATATTTT; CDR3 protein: CASRGGASENTIYF
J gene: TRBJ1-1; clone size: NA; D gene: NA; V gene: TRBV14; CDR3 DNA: TGTGCCAGCAGCCAGCTACGGGGGAACACTGAAGCTTTCTTT; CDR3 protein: CASSQLRGNTEAFF
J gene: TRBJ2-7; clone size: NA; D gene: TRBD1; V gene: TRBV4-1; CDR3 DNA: TGCGCCAGCAGCCGGGACAGTTACGAGCAGTACTTC; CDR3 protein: CASSRDSYEQYF
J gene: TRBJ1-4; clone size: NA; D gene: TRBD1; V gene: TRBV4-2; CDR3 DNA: TGTGCCAGCTGCCCCGCGGACAGGGGCGAAGAAAAACTGTTTTTT; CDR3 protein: CASCPADRGEEKLFF
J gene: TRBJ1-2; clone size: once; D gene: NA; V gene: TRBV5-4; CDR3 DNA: TGTGCCAGCAGCACCCAACGGGGGAGTGACTATGGCTACACCTTC; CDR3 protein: CASSTQRGSDYGYTF
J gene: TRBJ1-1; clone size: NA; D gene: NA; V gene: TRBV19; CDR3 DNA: TGTGCCAGTAGTATAGGGAGGACAGCGAACACTGAAGCTTTCTTT; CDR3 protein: CASSIGRTANTEAFF
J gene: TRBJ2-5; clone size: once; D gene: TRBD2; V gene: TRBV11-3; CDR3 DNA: TGTGCCAGCAGCGCCACGGGACTAGCGGGAGGAATCCAGTACTTC; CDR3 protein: CASSATGLAGGIQYF
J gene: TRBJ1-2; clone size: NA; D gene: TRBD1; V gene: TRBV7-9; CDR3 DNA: TGTGCCAGCAGCCTCGGGACAGGGGGTAATAAGTTTGGCTACACCTTC; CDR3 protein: CASSLGTGGNKFGYTF
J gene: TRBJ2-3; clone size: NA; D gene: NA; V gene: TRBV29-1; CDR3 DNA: TGCAGCGTTGTAGGGGGTCGAAGCACAGATACGCAGTATTTT; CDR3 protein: CSVVGGRSTDTQYF
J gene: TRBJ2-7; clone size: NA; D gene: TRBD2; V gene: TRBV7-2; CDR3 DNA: TGTGCCAGCAGCTTAGCATCCGGTGGCGGGAGGGCCGGGTACGAGCAGTACTTC; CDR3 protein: CASSLASGGGRAGYEQYF
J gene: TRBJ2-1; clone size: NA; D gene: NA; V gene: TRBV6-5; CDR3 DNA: TGTGCCAGCAGTTCCCCCGGGGATGAGCAGTTCTTC; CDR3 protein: CASSSPGDEQFF
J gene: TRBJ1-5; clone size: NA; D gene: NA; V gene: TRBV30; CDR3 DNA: TGTGCCTGGGGTGCAGGAGGAGATCAGCCCCAGCATTTT; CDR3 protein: CAWGAGGDQPQHF
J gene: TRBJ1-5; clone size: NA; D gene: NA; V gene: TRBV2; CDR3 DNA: TGTGCCAGCAGTGAAGAACGGCAGGCCCCCCAGCATTTT; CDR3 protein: CASSEERQAPQHF
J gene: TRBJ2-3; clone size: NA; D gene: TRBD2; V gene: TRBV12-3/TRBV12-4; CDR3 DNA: TGTGCCAGCTCTAGCGGGGGAAGAGATACGCAGTATTTT; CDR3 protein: CASSSGGRDTQYF
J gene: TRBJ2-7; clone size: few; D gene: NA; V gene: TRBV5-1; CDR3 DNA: TGCGCCAGCAGCTTGTTGGGGGCATACGAGCAGTACTTC; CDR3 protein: CASSLLGAYEQYF
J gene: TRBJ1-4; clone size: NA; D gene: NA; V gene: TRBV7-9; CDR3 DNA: TGTGCCAGCAGCTTCCTCACGGGTGAAAAACTGTTTTTT; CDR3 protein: CASSFLTGEKLFF
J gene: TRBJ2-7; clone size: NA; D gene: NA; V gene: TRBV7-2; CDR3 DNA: TGTGCCAGCAGCTTCGCCAGTACCTACGAGCAGTACTTC; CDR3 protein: CASSFASTYEQYF
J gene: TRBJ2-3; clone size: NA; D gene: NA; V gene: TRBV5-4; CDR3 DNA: TGTGCCAGCAGCTTGGGAGGCCCCGCCACAGATACGCAGTATTTT; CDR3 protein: CASSLGGPATDTQYF
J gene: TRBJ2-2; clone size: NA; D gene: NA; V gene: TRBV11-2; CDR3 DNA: TGTGCCAGCAGCTTACGATCTTTCGGACAGAACACCGGGGAGCTGTTTTTT; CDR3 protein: CASSLRSFGQNTGELFF
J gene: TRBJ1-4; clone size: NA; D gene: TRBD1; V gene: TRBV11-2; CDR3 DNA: TGTGCCAGCAGCTCCCCGGGACAGGTTAATGAAAAACTGTTTTTT; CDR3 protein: CASSSPGQVNEKLFF
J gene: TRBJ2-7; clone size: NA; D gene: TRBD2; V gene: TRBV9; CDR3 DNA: TGTGCCAGCAGCGTAGTAGCGGGAGGGCCCTACGAGCAGTACTTC; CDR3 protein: CASSVVAGGPYEQYF
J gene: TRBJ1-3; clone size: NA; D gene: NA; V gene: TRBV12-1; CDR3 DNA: TGTGCCAGCAGCTACTTTATTAACAGGGGTGGAAACACCATATATTTT; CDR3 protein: CASSYFINRGGNTIYF
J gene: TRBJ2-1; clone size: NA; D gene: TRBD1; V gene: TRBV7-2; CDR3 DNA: TGTGCCAGCAGCCCGGGACAGGGTCGTAATGAGCAGTTCTTC; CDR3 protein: CASSPGQGRNEQFF
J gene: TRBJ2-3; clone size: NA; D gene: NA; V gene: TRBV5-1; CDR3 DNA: TGCGCCAGCAGCCCGGCGGGTTCAGATACGCAGTATTTT; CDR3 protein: CASSPAGSDTQYF
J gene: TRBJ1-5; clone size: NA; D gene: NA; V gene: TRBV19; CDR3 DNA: TGTGCCAGTACCCCCGGTGGCAGGGGAGGGCAGCCCCAGCATTTT; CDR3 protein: CASTPGGRGGQPQHF
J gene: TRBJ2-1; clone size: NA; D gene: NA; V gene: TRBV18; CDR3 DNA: TGTGCCAGCTTTCGTGGTTCGAGGAATGAGCAGTTCTTC; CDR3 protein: CASFRGSRNEQFF
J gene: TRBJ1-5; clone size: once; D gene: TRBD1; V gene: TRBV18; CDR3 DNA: TGTGCCAGCTCACCAGAGTTCTCAGGGGGCGCGCCCCAGCATTTT; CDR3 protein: CASSPEFSGGAPQHF